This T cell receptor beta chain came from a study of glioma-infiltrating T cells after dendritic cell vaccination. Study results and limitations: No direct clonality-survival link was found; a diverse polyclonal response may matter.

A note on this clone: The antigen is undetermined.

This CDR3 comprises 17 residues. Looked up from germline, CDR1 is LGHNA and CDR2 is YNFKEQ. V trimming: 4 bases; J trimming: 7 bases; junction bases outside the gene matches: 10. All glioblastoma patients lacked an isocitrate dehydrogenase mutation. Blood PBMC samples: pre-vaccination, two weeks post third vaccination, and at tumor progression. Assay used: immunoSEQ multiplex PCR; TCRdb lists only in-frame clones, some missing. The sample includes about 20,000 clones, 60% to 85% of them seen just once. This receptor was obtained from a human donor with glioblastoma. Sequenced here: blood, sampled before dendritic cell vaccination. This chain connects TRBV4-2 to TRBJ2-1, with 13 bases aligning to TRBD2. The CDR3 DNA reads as TGTGCCAGCAGCCCCGGACTAGCGGGAGTTTCGAGGAATGAGCAGTTCTTC. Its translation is CASSPGLAGVSRNEQFF.